This TCR beta chain was recovered during a study of T-cell reconstitution after alpha-beta-depleted transplantation in children. Trimming cost V 5 bases and J 0 bases, with 11 bases left between them. Germline-derived CDR1 and CDR2 are SQVTM and ANQGSEA. CDR3 length: 14 residues. Library preparation (for TCRbeta) was performed with unique molecular identifiers. A single record per CDR3 protein comes from TCRdb applying MiXCR to the PCR reads. The sample holds just over 950,000 distinct CDR3 sequences, about 31% seen once. The sequence was obtained from a boy in the first two years of life who had a stem cell transplant for SCID, so the T cells may come from the graft donor. The rearrangement uses TRBV29-1 and TRBJ2-1, with D possibly matching TRBD2 (5 bases). The source material was PBMCs, mostly from graft donor cells, sampled 360 days after TCRalphabeta/CD19-depleted stem cell transplant. CDR3 sequence reads: CSVQDFFSYNEQFF. The CDR3 DNA follows: TGCAGCGTTCAGGACTTTTTCTCCTACAATGAGCAGTTCTTC.